The entry below describes one T cell receptor beta chain. Its matching antigen is unknown. The DNA ends 3 residues before the CDR3 does, and the rest of the CDR3 is filled in from the germline J gene. Trimming cost V 3 bases and J 0 bases; bases outside gene matches: 7. The CDR3 has 16 residues. The germline CDR1 and CDR2 sequences are DFQATT and SNEGSKA (reference sequence). The data were obtained in a study of T cells in women clearing cervical HPV infection. Only in-frame clones appear in the TCRdb table, and some are missing; sequencing was by immunoSEQ multiplex PCR. The specimen's table records around 41,000 clones. Whole-study results and caveats: Richness differences could reflect unmeasured T-cell content per sample.

The sequenced sample was blood buffy coat. V gene TRBV20-1 combines with J gene TRBJ2-4, with 8 bases lining up with TRBD2. This receptor was identified in a woman aged 18 to 69 with a cervical HPV16 infection that either progressed to CIN3+ or cleared (not recorded which). The CDR3 is CSASSNGGVAKNIQYF. The part of the CDR3 DNA that was read is TGCAGTGCTAGTTCTAACGGGGGGGTAGCCAAAAACATT.